This T cell receptor (beta chain) was documented in a study of glioma-infiltrating T cells after dendritic cell vaccination. Study observations and caveats: TCR clonality showed no direct relationship with survival.

The method was immunoSEQ multiplex PCR; TCRdb's version includes in-frame clones alone and lacks a portion of them. The sample yields 75,000 to 100,000 clones, about 79% seen once. Germline lookup yields CDR1 MNHEY and CDR2 SVGAGI. V was shortened by 4 bases and J by 0 bases, with 7 bases between the two germline ends. This CDR3 has 14 amino acids. Comment on this clone: Its target is not known.

V gene TRBV6-5 combines with J gene TRBJ1-5; D unresolved. The sequence came from a human donor with glioblastoma. Here the sequenced sample was blood, taken before dendritic cell vaccination. CDR3 bases: TGTGCCAGCAGTTTCGGGAGTAGCAATCAGCCCCAGCATTTT. This gives the protein CASSFGSSNQPQHF.